The 19 T cell receptor beta chains listed next were all sequenced from one sample in a study of OX40 agonist ivuxolimab in advanced cancers. Generated by immunoSEQ multiplex PCR, the TCRdb table keeps only in-frame clones and is missing some. The table includes roughly 73,000 clones, around 88% detected once. Source: CD4+ or CD8+ T cells sorted from blood, taken in a trial of the OX40 agonist ivuxolimab. Receptors originate from an adult with an advanced solid tumor such as melanoma, head and neck, liver or kidney cancer.

The chain uses TRBV11-3 and TRBJ1-1; D possibly corresponds to TRBD1 (6 bases). V shed 0 bases and J shed 1 base, with 6 bases lying between them. The CDR3 covers 14 residues. Germline CDR1 and CDR2: SGHNT and YENEEA. This CDR3 is CASSLDRGNTEAFF. For the CDR3, the DNA is TGTGCCAGCAGCTTAGACAGGGGGAACACTGAAGCTTTCTTT.

This clone was detected a few times. The rearrangement joins TRBV27 to TRBJ2-1, with D maybe TRBD2 (5 bases). The V and J ends lost 5 bases and 1 base respectively, with 12 bases between them. Germline CDR1 reads MNHEY; CDR2 reads SMNVEV (reference sequence). This CDR3 comprises 15 residues. As DNA, the CDR3 is TGTGCCAGCAGTCAGGACTCAGATTCCTACAATGAGCAGTTCTTC. Protein: CASSQDSDSYNEQFF.

The rearrangement joins TRBV7-2 to TRBJ1-1; D unclear. CDR3 size: 19 residues. Germline CDR1 and CDR2: SGHTA and FQGNSA. Deletions cut 4 bases from V and 1 base from J, with 25 bases between. CDR3 DNA sequence: TGTGCCAGCAGCTCCCCAGGAGGGCGTTTCGTTTGGACGAACACTGAAGCTTTCTTT. It encodes CASSSPGGRFVWTNTEAFF.

CDR3: CASRDTGGKFF. DNA for the CDR3: TGTGCCAGCAGGGACACAGGGGGAAAGTTCTTC. V usage is TRBV2 and J usage is TRBJ2-1; 8 bases line up with TRBD1. This CDR3 region has 11 residues. The trim removed 6 bases at V and 14 bases at J, leaving 6 bases unmatched. CDR1 and CDR2 from the germline V gene are SNHLY and FYNNEI. The whole variable domain, remainder taken from reference TRBV2 and TRBJ2-1, is EPEVTQTPSHQVTQMGQEVILRCVPISNHLYFYWYRQILGQKVEFLVSFYNNEISEKSEIFDDQFSVERPDGSNFTLKIRSTKLEDSAMYFCASRDTGGKFFGPGTRLTVL.

The chain employs TRBV9 and TRBJ2-1; D perhaps matches TRBD2 (6 bases). The CDR3 has 15 residues. Trimming left V 3 bases short and J 4 bases short, with 14 bases between. CDR1 and CDR2 from the germline V gene are SGDLS and YYNGEE. The CDR3 loop is CASSAGGSGYNEQFF. The CDR3 nucleotides are TGTGCCAGCAGCGCCGGAGGGAGTGGGTACAATGAGCAGTTCTTC.

This rearrangement joins TRBV28 to TRBJ1-1; TRBD1 matches 9 bases. CDR3 length: 15 amino acids. CDR1 is MDHEN, CDR2 SYDVKM, per germline. V was clipped by 0 bases and J by 1 base; unmatched bases: 0. The CDR3 DNA sequence: TGTGCCAGCAGTTTATGGGACAGGGGGAACACTGAAGCTTTCTTT. Protein sequence: CASSLWDRGNTEAFF.

The genes are TRBV7-2 and TRBJ1-2, with 10 bases identical to TRBD1. CDR3 size: 15 residues. The germline V gene has CDR1 SGHTA and CDR2 FQGNSA. V lost 0 bases, J lost 8 bases, and 6 bases stayed unmatched. In nucleotides, the CDR3 is TGTGCCAGCAGCTTAGCTTCCGGGACAGGGGACGGCTACACCTTC. Protein product: CASSLASGTGDGYTF.

The chain employs TRBV19 and TRBJ2-7; D may be TRBD1 (6 bases). The CDR3 runs to 12 residues. Trimming shortened V by 11 bases and J by 0 bases, and 11 bases separated the two germline ends. CDR1 is LNHDA and CDR2 is SQIVND in the germline V gene (reference sequence). The CDR3 is CAPRGFSYEQYF. CDR3 coding DNA: TGTGCCCCGAGGGGGTTCTCCTACGAGCAGTACTTC.

The rearrangement joins TRBV28 to TRBJ2-3, with D possibly matching TRBD2 (6 bases). The CDR3 consists of 15 residues. Germline V CDR1 and CDR2: MDHEN, SYDVKM. V was shortened by 6 bases and J by 2 bases, with 15 bases between the two germline ends. The DNA of the CDR3 is TGTGCCAGCAGCCGCCCTAGCGCCCTCACAGATACGCAGTATTTT. Its protein product is CASSRPSALTDTQYF.

The V gene is TRBV4-2, the J gene TRBJ2-1; 12 positions match TRBD2. V dropped 0 bases and J dropped 6; count of bases not matched to a gene: 12. In germline, CDR1 is LGHNA, CDR2 YNFKEQ. The CDR3 covers 19 residues. This CDR3 reads CASSQDGASGGAFGNEQFF. CDR3 bases: TGTGCCAGCAGCCAAGACGGGGCTAGCGGGGGGGCTTTTGGCAATGAGCAGTTCTTC.

V usage is TRBV29-1 and J usage is TRBJ2-7; 10 bases are a match to TRBD1. Trimming at V came to 6 bases and at J to 1 base, leaving 9 bases not matched to a gene. The CDR3 extends over 15 amino acids. Germline V CDR1 and CDR2: SQVTM, ANQGSEA. CDR3 DNA sequence: TGCAGCGTCCAACCGACAGGGGGCGCATCCTACGAGCAGTACTTC. This sequence encodes CSVQPTGGASYEQYF.

The chain couples TRBV5-1 to TRBJ1-6, with D possibly TRBD1 on 6 matching bases. V dropped 1 base and J dropped 4 bases, with 9 bases sitting between them. The CDR3 totals 15 residues. The germline gives CDR1 SGHRS, CDR2 YFSETQ. The CDR3 region is CASSLSQGYNSPLHF. The CDR3 DNA reads TGCGCCAGCAGCTTGTCCCAGGGGTATAATTCACCCCTCCACTTT.

This clone was seen a few times. The rearrangement uses TRBV5-1 and TRBJ2-7, with 8 positions matching TRBD2. Germline CDR1 SGHRS, CDR2 YFSETQ. The CDR3 contains 15 residues. The junction had 9 bases not matched to a gene; V was cut back by 7 bases and J by 0 bases. In DNA, the CDR3 is TGCGCCAGCCTCACCGCGGGACTAGTCTCCTACGAGCAGTACTTC. This encodes CASLTAGLVSYEQYF.

This chain joins TRBV4-2 and TRBJ2-7; 9 bases line up with TRBD1. The germline V gene encodes CDR1 LGHNA and CDR2 YNFKEQ. Germline trimming cut 3 bases from V and 7 bases from J; bases unmatched to any gene: 7. This CDR3 region has 14 residues. CDR3 DNA: TGTGCCAGCAGCCACCTGGGACAGGGTTGGGAGCAGTACTTC. This translates into CASSHLGQGWEQYF.

V is TRBV15 and J is TRBJ1-4; D remains unclear. V lost 0 bases to trimming and J lost 3 bases, with 8 bases between them. CDR1 is LNHNV, CDR2 YYDKDF, per germline (reference sequence). CDR3 length equals 15 residues. In DNA form, the CDR3 reads TGTGCCACCAGCAGAGAAACAGCCTCTAATGAAAAACTGTTTTTT. Translating it yields CATSRETASNEKLFF.

V usage is TRBV18 and J usage is TRBJ1-1; 12 nucleotides agree with TRBD1. The CDR3 is 15 amino acids. The germline CDR1 and CDR2 sequences are KGHSH and LQKENI. Germline trimming cut 4 bases from V and 6 bases from J; bases unmatched to any gene: 6. CDR3 loop: CASSRDRGLMAEAFF. DNA for the CDR3: TGTGCCAGCTCACGGGACAGGGGGCTAATGGCTGAAGCTTTCTTT. The full variable domain, rest sourced from reference TRBV18 and TRBJ1-1, is NAGVMQNPRHLVRRRGQEARLRCSPMKGHSHVYWYRQLPEEGLKFMVYLQKENIIDESGMPKERFSAEFPKEGPSILRIQQVVRGDSAAYFCASSRDRGLMAEAFFGQGTRLTVV.

The rearrangement joins TRBV9 to TRBJ1-1; tentative D call: TRBD1 (5 bases). V lost 4 bases to trimming and J lost 2 bases, with 15 bases between them. This CDR3 is built from 15 residues. Germline CDR1 and CDR2: SGDLS and YYNGEE. For the CDR3, the DNA is TGTGCCAGCAGCTCCGCCCCGGGGGGAAACACTGAAGCTTTCTTT. This sequence encodes CASSSAPGGNTEAFF.

The chain is built from TRBV6-4 and TRBJ2-3; D is perhaps TRBD1 (5 bases). Germline V gene lookup returns CDR1 MRHNA and CDR2 SNTAGT. Trimming removed 3 bases from V and 5 bases from J, with 15 bases in between. The CDR3 has 15 residues. CDR3 region: CASSEFGRAEDTQYF. CDR3 nucleotides: TGTGCCAGCAGTGAGTTCGGCAGGGCGGAAGATACGCAGTATTTT.

The chain combines TRBV19 with TRBJ1-4; possibly TRBD1 for D (5 bases). Germline V lookup: CDR1 LNHDA, CDR2 SQIVND (reference sequence). The CDR3 sequence is 14 residues long. V was clipped by 3 bases and J by 8 bases, with 13 bases between them. The CDR3 here is CASSIQGSGEKLFF. The CDR3 DNA sequence: TGTGCCAGTAGTATCCAGGGCAGTGGAGAAAAACTGTTTTTT.